Following are 18 T cell receptor beta chains from one sample sequenced in a study of blood T cell repertoires in COVID-19. The assay was immunoSEQ multiplex PCR, and TCRdb's table has in-frame clones only and misses some. The sample comprises about 190,000 clones, around 85% of which are singletons, and 3.2% rests with the top ten. The source material was PBMCs or T cells enriched from blood (not recorded which). Source of these receptors: a woman aged 25 to 39 who had recovered from COVID-19.

The rearrangement uses TRBV2 and TRBJ2-1; D is possibly TRBD1 (5 bases). Looked up from germline, CDR1 is SNHLY and CDR2 is FYNNEI. This CDR3 is 13 amino acids long. V lost 2 bases, J lost 9 bases, and 11 bases lay in between. CDR3 residues: CASSERGTAEQFF. DNA for the CDR3: TGTGCCAGCAGTGAAAGGGGTACGGCTGAGCAGTTCTTC. Looking up the rest from reference TRBV2 and TRBJ2-1 gives the full variable domain: EPEVTQTPSHQVTQMGQEVILRCVPISNHLYFYWYRQILGQKVEFLVSFYNNEISEKSEIFDDQFSVERPDGSNFTLKIRSTKLEDSAMYFCASSERGTAEQFFGPGTRLTVL.

This sequence joins TRBV2 and TRBJ1-2; 9 nucleotides line up with TRBD1. Per germline, CDR1 SNHLY and CDR2 FYNNEI. The CDR3 has 14 residues. Trimming took 6 bases from V and 2 from J; bases not matched to a gene: 4. This chain's CDR3 is CASRPGQGNYGYTF. CDR3 sequence (DNA): TGTGCCAGCAGACCGGGACAGGGAAACTATGGCTACACCTTC.

V is TRBV14 and J is TRBJ1-2; 8 nucleotides agree with TRBD1. The CDR3 loop spans 15 amino acids. V gave up 2 bases and J gave up 4 bases; unmatched junction bases: 6. Germline-derived CDR1 and CDR2 are SGHDN and FVKESK. The CDR3 sequence: CASSQQGALSYGYTF. For the CDR3, the DNA is TGTGCCAGCAGCCAACAGGGGGCTCTTTCCTATGGCTACACCTTC.

V gene TRBV6-5 combines with J gene TRBJ2-3; TRBD1 is a possible D gene (8 bases). This CDR3 comprises 16 residues. Germline values: CDR1 MNHEY, CDR2 SVGAGI. V lost 0 bases to trimming and J lost 5 bases, with 15 bases between them. The CDR3 here is CASSYSTGEGEDTQYF. CDR3 in DNA: TGTGCCAGCAGTTACTCGACAGGGGAGGGAGAAGATACGCAGTATTTT.

The chain recombines TRBV4-1 with TRBJ2-7, with D possibly being TRBD1 (5 bases). This CDR3 region has 15 residues. From germline, CDR1 is MGHRA and CDR2 YSYEKL. V shed 0 bases and J shed 7 bases, with 16 bases lying between them. In DNA, the CDR3 is TGCGCCAGCAGCCAAGATATACAGGCCAGGTGGGAGCAGTACGTC. It codes for CASSQDIQARWEQYV.

The chain combines TRBV28 with TRBJ2-5; a weak D match, TRBD2 (6 bases). CDR1 and CDR2 from the germline V gene are MDHEN and SYDVKM. This CDR3 has 16 amino acids. The V gene lost 6 bases and the J gene lost 5 bases, with 22 bases spanning the gap. The CDR3 DNA is TGTGCCAGCAGGGCGCGCCCGGAGGGGACCGTGGAGACCCAGTACTTC. It is translated as CASRARPEGTVETQYF.

This rearrangement joins TRBV2 to TRBJ2-2; TRBD2 aligns across 13 bases. Trimming removed 5 bases from V and 3 bases from J; junction bases left unmatched: 6. The CDR3 is made up of 17 amino acids. The germline CDR1 and CDR2 sequences are SNHLY and FYNNEI. The CDR3 DNA is TGTGCCAGCAGTCTAACTAGCGGGAGGGGGTACACCGGGGAGCTGTTTTTT. It is translated as CASSLTSGRGYTGELFF.

The V call is TRBV7-9, the J call TRBJ1-5, with no clear D. Germline V gene lookup returns CDR1 SEHNR and CDR2 FQNEAQ (reference sequence). The CDR3 is 14 residues long. Trimming cost V 4 bases and J 5 bases, with 12 bases left between them. This CDR3 reads CASSSTLSDQPQHF. For the CDR3, the DNA is TGTGCCAGCAGCTCGACTCTCTCTGATCAGCCCCAGCATTTT.

The chain carries TRBV6-4 and TRBJ1-1; D perhaps matches TRBD1 (6 bases). Trimming cost V 6 bases and J 2 bases, with 10 bases left between them. The CDR3 contains 13 residues. Per the germline V gene, CDR1 is MRHNA and CDR2 is SNTAGT. CDR3 in DNA: TGTGCCAGCAGGCGACAGGCCAACACTGAAGCTTTCTTT. Amino acid sequence: CASRRQANTEAFF.

This chain connects TRBV11-2 to TRBJ1-1, with D tentatively TRBD1 (5 bases). The CDR3 has 16 residues. Germline V gene data show CDR1 as SGHAT and CDR2 as FQNNGV. The V end lost 1 base, the J end lost 0 bases, and 12 bases lay between the germline ends. The CDR3, as DNA: TGTGCCAGCAGCTTAGTCTCGGGGGTGATGAACACTGAAGCTTTCTTT. It is translated as CASSLVSGVMNTEAFF.

This clone came up a few times. This CDR3 is CASKTGVNQPQHF. The CDR3, as DNA: TGTGCCAGCAAGACAGGGGTCAATCAGCCCCAGCATTTT. The gene calls are TRBV6-5 and TRBJ1-5, with 8 nucleotides matching TRBD1. Germline V gene data show CDR1 as MNHEY and CDR2 as SVGAGI. V shed 7 bases, J shed 3 bases, and the junction held 2 bases outside the gene matches. This CDR3 spans 13 amino acids.

This sequence joins TRBV28 and TRBJ2-1; a possible D gene is TRBD1 (7 bases). The CDR3 has 14 amino acids. Germline V gene lookup returns CDR1 MDHEN and CDR2 SYDVKM. V was trimmed by 1 base and J by 7 bases, leaving 11 bases between them. The CDR3 loop is CASSLLEGANEQFF. The CDR3 nucleotides are TGTGCCAGCAGTTTATTGGAGGGGGCGAATGAGCAGTTCTTC.

V is TRBV14 and J is TRBJ2-5; 8 bases match TRBD1. V dropped 4 bases and J dropped 2; count of bases not matched to a gene: 6. The CDR3 runs to 15 residues. Germline assignment: CDR1 SGHDN and CDR2 FVKESK. CDR3 sequence: CASSPVWTGQETQYF. For the CDR3, the DNA is TGTGCCAGCAGCCCAGTGTGGACAGGGCAAGAGACCCAGTACTTC.

The chain joins TRBV11-3 to TRBJ2-5; the D gene is possibly TRBD2 (6 bases). The CDR3 totals 14 residues. Germline lookup yields CDR1 SGHNT and CDR2 YENEEA. Trimming removed 1 base at V and 2 bases at J, with 8 bases between. This chain's CDR3 is CASSLGGGQETQYF. Written as DNA, the CDR3 is TGTGCCAGCAGCTTAGGTGGAGGGCAAGAGACCCAGTACTTC. The whole variable domain, filled in from reference TRBV11-3 and TRBJ2-5, reads EAGVVQSPRYKIIEKKQPVAFWCNPISGHNTLYWYLQNLGQGPELLIRYENEEAVDDSQLPKDRFSAERLKGVDSTLKIQPAELGDSAVYLCASSLGGGQETQYFGPGTRLLVL.

In its sample, this clone was seen a few times. V usage is TRBV27 and J usage is TRBJ2-3, with 14 bases fitting TRBD2. Germline V gene data show CDR1 as MNHEY and CDR2 as SMNVEV (reference sequence). This CDR3 comprises 17 residues. J gave up 6 bases and V 2 bases, and 7 bases lay outside the gene matches. The CDR3 bases are TGTGCCAGCAGTTTACGACTAGCGGGAGGGCCCGGGGATACGCAGTATTTT. Translating gives CASSLRLAGGPGDTQYF.

This clone was counted a few times. The rearrangement uses TRBV6-5 and TRBJ2-3; a weak D match, TRBD2 (6 bases). Germline CDR1 MNHEY, CDR2 SVGAGI. V lost 7 bases, J lost 1 base, and 15 bases lay in between. The CDR3 is made up of 15 amino acids. The CDR3 coding sequence is TGTGCCAGCACCGTGGGGGGTCGGGGCACAGATACGCAGTATTTT. This codes for CASTVGGRGTDTQYF.

This chain links TRBV3-1 (or the pseudogene TRBV3-2) with TRBJ2-3; a weak D match, TRBD2 (6 bases). Germline values: CDR1 LGHDT, CDR2 YNNKEL (reference sequence). V was cut by 3 bases and J by 2 bases, with 12 bases left in between. This CDR3 comprises 15 residues. The CDR3 loop reads CASSQIAESTDTQYF. The CDR3 DNA sequence: TGTGCCAGCAGCCAGATAGCGGAGTCCACAGATACGCAGTATTTT.

This clone was detected only a few times. One end of the junction does not line up with germline, which may come from a read error. This chain joins TRBV6-1 and TRBJ1-2, with D possibly TRBD1 on 5 matching bases. The CDR3 covers 12 residues. The germline V gene has CDR1 MNHNS and CDR2 SASEGT. The CDR3 protein is CASSEGTLAGVF. The CDR3 DNA follows: TGTGCCAGCAGTGAGGGGACTCTCGCGGGAGTCTTC.